A single sample gave rise to the 21 T cell receptor beta chains below, sequenced in a study of blood T cell repertoires in COVID-19. Profiled with immunoSEQ multiplex PCR; TCRdb holds only in-frame clones, not every one. The data show 180,000 or so clones, with approximately 80% seen just once and about an eighth held by the top ten. The sequencing sample was made of PBMCs or T cells enriched from blood (not recorded which). Receptors were obtained from a woman aged 60-75 years who had recovered from COVID-19.

Only one count was recorded for this clone. Here the CDR3 DNA reads TGTGCCACCAGTGATGCCCGGACAGGGGCAGATACGCAGTATTTT. Encoded protein: CATSDARTGADTQYF. The chain joins TRBV24-1 to TRBJ2-3; 9 bases map to TRBD1. CDR3 length: 15 residues. J was trimmed by 4 bases and V by 3 bases; bases with no gene match: 4. Germline lookup yields CDR1 KGHDR and CDR2 SFDVKD.

The J gene is TRBJ1-2, the V gene TRBV10-2; D gene uncertain. The V gene lost 3 bases and the J gene lost 6 bases, with 11 bases spanning the gap. The CDR3 is 13 residues long. CDR1 is WSHSY, CDR2 SAAADI, per germline. CDR3 residues: CASSDGGPNGYTF. The CDR3 region has the DNA TGCGCCAGCAGTGACGGAGGGCCTAATGGCTACACCTTC.

The V call is TRBV15, the J call TRBJ1-5; the match to TRBD1 covers 7 bases. Germline loops: CDR1 LNHNV, CDR2 YYDKDF (reference sequence). The CDR3 runs to 17 residues. V gave up 0 bases and J gave up 0 bases; unmatched junction bases: 5. In DNA, the CDR3 is TGTGCCACCAGCAGAGAGCGGACAGGATATAGCAATCAGCCCCAGCATTTT. This gives the protein CATSRERTGYSNQPQHF. Filled out from reference TRBV15 and TRBJ1-5, the complete variable domain reads DAMVIQNPRYQVTQFGKPVTLSCSQTLNHNVMYWYQQKSSQAPKLLFHYYDKDFNNEADTPDNFQSRRPNTSFCFLDIRSPGLGDTAMYLCATSRERTGYSNQPQHFGDGTRLSIL.

The CDR3 coding sequence is TGTGCCAGCACCCTTACAGGGGTCTCATATAATTCACCCCTCCACTTT. Encoded protein: CASTLTGVSYNSPLHF. The rearrangement joins TRBV7-2 to TRBJ1-6, with TRBD1 matching over 7 bases. With V trimmed by 7 bases and J by 4 bases, 10 bases remained unmatched. CDR3 length equals 16 residues. Germline values: CDR1 SGHTA, CDR2 FQGNSA. Together with reference TRBV7-2 and TRBJ1-6, the CDR3 gives the full variable domain: GAGVSQSPSNKVTEKGKDVELRCDPISGHTALYWYRQSLGQGLEFLIYFQGNSAPDKSGLPSDRFSAERTGGSVSTLTIQRTQQEDSAVYLCASTLTGVSYNSPLHFGNGTRLTVT.

The V gene is TRBV3-1 (or the pseudogene TRBV3-2), the J gene TRBJ1-1; D not resolved. This CDR3 is 14 amino acids long. CDR1 is LGHDT, CDR2 YNNKEL, per germline (reference sequence). V was cut by 0 bases and J by 5 bases, with 10 bases left in between. The CDR3 here is CASSQDGRKTEAFF. The CDR3 region has the DNA TGTGCCAGCAGCCAAGATGGGCGAAAAACTGAAGCTTTCTTT.

The rearrangement links TRBV28 to TRBJ2-2; 9 nucleotides line up with TRBD2. The CDR3 loop spans 17 amino acids. CDR1 is MDHEN, CDR2 SYDVKM, per germline. With 7 bases clipped from V and 0 bases from J, the junction kept 9 bases outside the gene matches. In nucleotides, the CDR3 is TGTGCCAGCATGGCGCTAGCGGGACGGACGAACACCGGGGAGCTGTTTTTT. Its translation is CASMALAGRTNTGELFF.

The V call is TRBV28, the J call TRBJ1-2; D remains unclear. CDR1 MDHEN and CDR2 SYDVKM come from the germline V gene. Trimming removed 3 bases at V and 4 bases at J, with 9 bases between. The CDR3 runs to 13 residues. The CDR3 sequence: CASSLRQAYGYTF. DNA for the CDR3: TGTGCCAGCAGTTTGCGCCAGGCCTATGGCTACACCTTC.

The chain combines TRBV7-8 with TRBJ1-6, with D possibly being TRBD1 (5 bases). The CDR3 is 14 amino acids. The V and J ends lost 1 base and 8 bases respectively, with 9 bases between them. From germline, CDR1 is SGHVS and CDR2 FQNEAQ. The CDR3: CASSLGGFDSPLHF. CDR3 in DNA: TGTGCCAGCAGCTTAGGGGGCTTTGATTCACCCCTCCACTTT.

The sample holds one count of this clone. The V gene is TRBV11-2, the J gene TRBJ1-3; D is ambiguous. From germline, CDR1 is SGHAT and CDR2 FQNNGV. This CDR3 comprises 17 residues. Trimming removed 5 bases at V and 0 bases at J, with 17 bases between. The CDR3 region has the DNA TGTGCCAGCAGCCGAGTTCGGGGAGGAGGCTCTGGAAACACCATATATTTT. Its translation is CASSRVRGGGSGNTIYF.

The CDR3 bases are TGTGCCAGCAGCTTAGAGGGGGATCGGCCCCAGCATTTT. This gives the protein CASSLEGDRPQHF. V and J are TRBV7-9 and TRBJ1-5, with a tentative D call TRBD1 (6 bases). The CDR3 contains 13 residues. The ends were cut back, 1 base at V and 9 bases at J, with 10 bases in the middle. CDR1 and CDR2 (germline): SEHNR, FQNEAQ (reference sequence).

The chain links TRBV4-1 to TRBJ2-2, with D possibly being TRBD1 (5 bases). Trimming shortened V by 2 bases and J by 4 bases, and 11 bases separated the two germline ends. The CDR3 runs to 15 residues. CDR1 and CDR2 from the germline V gene are MGHRA and YSYEKL. DNA of the CDR3: TGCGCCAGCAGCCAACAGGGAAGGGGCACCGGGGAGCTGTTTTTT. Translation: CASSQQGRGTGELFF.

This chain uses TRBV9 with TRBJ2-5; 7 nucleotides align to TRBD2. Trimming at V came to 4 bases and at J to 4 bases, leaving 10 bases not matched to a gene. The length of the CDR3 is 15 residues. Germline V gene data show CDR1 as SGDLS and CDR2 as YYNGEE. CDR3 DNA: TGTGCCAGCAGCTCCCGGGGGAGGGAGGGAGAGACCCAGTACTTC. Its protein is CASSSRGREGETQYF.

The CDR3 bases are TGTGCCAGCTCACTTACAGGGGGCGCGGAGGAAAAACTGTTTTTT. Amino acid sequence: CASSLTGGAEEKLFF. The gene calls are TRBV18 and TRBJ1-4; 9 bases align to TRBD1. This CDR3 has 15 residues. The V segment lost 4 bases and the J segment 8 bases; nucleotides outside the gene matches: 8. Germline CDR1 is KGHSH and CDR2 is LQKENI.

CDR3 loop: CASYTDRNGYTF. CDR3 DNA: TGTGCCAGCTATACGGACAGAAATGGCTACACCTTC. The rearrangement joins TRBV27 to TRBJ1-2; D might be TRBD1 (6 bases). Between the trimmed V and J ends, which lost 8 bases and 6 bases, there was a span of 13 bases. Germline lookup yields CDR1 MNHEY and CDR2 SMNVEV (reference sequence). This CDR3 is 12 amino acids long.

The chain couples TRBV11-2 to TRBJ1-6; 8 bases map to TRBD1. V trimming: 5 bases; J trimming: 4 bases; junction bases outside the gene matches: 7. The CDR3 has 16 residues. Germline V CDR1 and CDR2: SGHAT, FQNNGV. This CDR3 is CASSPGTGVYNSPLHF. In DNA, the CDR3 is TGTGCCAGCAGCCCGGGGACAGGTGTATATAATTCACCCCTCCACTTT.

This rearrangement joins TRBV10-3 to TRBJ2-7; TRBD2 aligns across 11 bases. CDR1 and CDR2 (germline): ENHRY, SYGVKD. This CDR3 spans 14 amino acids. V gave up 6 bases and J gave up 7 bases; unmatched junction bases: 8. The CDR3 reads CAIRKTSGTVEQYF. In DNA form, the CDR3 reads TGTGCCATCAGGAAGACTAGCGGGACTGTGGAGCAGTACTTC.

The chain joins TRBV9 to TRBJ1-3; D is unclear. CDR1 and CDR2 (germline): SGDLS, YYNGEE. V was clipped by 3 bases and J by 0 bases, with 13 bases between them. CDR3 length: 16 amino acids. Here the CDR3 DNA reads TGTGCCAGCAGCGGAGGCAGTCAGAGCTCTGGAAACACCATATATTTT. This codes for CASSGGSQSSGNTIYF.

The chain combines TRBV19 with TRBJ2-6; D possibly corresponds to TRBD1 (6 bases). The CDR3 consists of 17 residues. Trimming removed 5 bases at V and 0 bases at J, with 14 bases between. The germline V gene encodes CDR1 LNHDA and CDR2 SQIVND (reference sequence). The CDR3 is CASSFRTAFSGANVLTF. The CDR3 DNA sequence: TGTGCCAGTAGTTTTCGGACAGCCTTCTCTGGGGCCAACGTCCTGACTTTC. The full variable domain, with the rest looked up from reference TRBV19 and TRBJ2-6, is DGGITQSPKYLFRKEGQNVTLSCEQNLNHDAMYWYRQDPGQGLRLIYYSQIVNDFQKGDIAEGYSVSREKKESFPLTVTSAQKNPTAFYLCASSFRTAFSGANVLTFGAGSRLTVL.

This chain links TRBV15 with TRBJ2-7; a possible D gene is TRBD2 (5 bases). This CDR3 region has 14 residues. Germline CDR1 is LNHNV and CDR2 is YYDKDF (reference sequence). Trimming left V 8 bases short and J 4 bases short, with 18 bases between. CDR3 coding DNA: TGTGCCACCGGCGAAGGACTGGCAGCTTACGAGCAGTACTTC. It yields the protein CATGEGLAAYEQYF.

The chain uses TRBV20-1 and TRBJ2-3; D remains ambiguous. The V end was cut by 5 bases, the J end by 5 bases, with 5 bases between. CDR3 length: 10 amino acids. CDR1 is DFQATT, CDR2 SNEGSKA, per germline (reference sequence). In DNA form, the CDR3 reads TGCAGTGCTGTAGAAGATACGCAGTATTTT. Amino acids: CSAVEDTQYF.

The chain couples TRBV7-6 to TRBJ1-3, with D unresolved. The germline gives CDR1 SGHVS, CDR2 FNYEAQ. Trimming shortened V by 1 base and J by 0 bases, and 7 bases separated the two germline ends. This CDR3 contains 15 residues. The CDR3 DNA reads TGTGCCAGCAGCTTAGAGTCGCGCTCTGGAAACACCATATATTTT. It encodes CASSLESRSGNTIYF.